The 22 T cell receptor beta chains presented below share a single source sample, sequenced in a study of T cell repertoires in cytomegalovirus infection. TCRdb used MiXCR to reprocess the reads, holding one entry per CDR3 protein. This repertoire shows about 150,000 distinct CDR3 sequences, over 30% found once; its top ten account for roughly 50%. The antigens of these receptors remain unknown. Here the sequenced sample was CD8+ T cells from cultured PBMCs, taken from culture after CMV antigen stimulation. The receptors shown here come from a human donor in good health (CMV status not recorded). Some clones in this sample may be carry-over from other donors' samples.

Written as DNA, the CDR3 is TGCAGTGCTAGAGGTAGTTCTCGCTACGAGCAGTACTTC. The encoded protein is CSARGSSRYEQYF. This sequence joins TRBV20-1 and TRBJ2-7; the D is unclear. Trimming pared 1 base from V and 3 bases from J, leaving 10 bases between. The CDR3 has 13 residues. CDR1 is DFQATT and CDR2 is SNEGSKA in the germline V gene (reference sequence).

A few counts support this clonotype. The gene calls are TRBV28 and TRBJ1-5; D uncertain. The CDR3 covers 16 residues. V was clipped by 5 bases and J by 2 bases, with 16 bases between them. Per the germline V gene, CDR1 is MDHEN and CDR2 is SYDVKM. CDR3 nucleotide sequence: TGTGCCAGCAGTCGCCCGGCGAGAGAAGGCAATCAGCCCCAGCATTTT. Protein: CASSRPAREGNQPQHF.

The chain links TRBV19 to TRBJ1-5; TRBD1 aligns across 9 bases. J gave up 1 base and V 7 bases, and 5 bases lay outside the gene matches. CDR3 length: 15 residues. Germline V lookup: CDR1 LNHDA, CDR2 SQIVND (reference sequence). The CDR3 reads CASNPQGASNQPQHF. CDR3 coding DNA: TGTGCCAGTAACCCACAGGGGGCGAGCAATCAGCCCCAGCATTTT.

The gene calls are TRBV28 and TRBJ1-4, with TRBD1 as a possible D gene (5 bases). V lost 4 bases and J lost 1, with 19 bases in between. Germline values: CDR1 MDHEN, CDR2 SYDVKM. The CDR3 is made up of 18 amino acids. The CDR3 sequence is CASSSRVTAEITNEKLFF. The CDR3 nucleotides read TGTGCCAGCAGTTCCAGGGTTACAGCCGAGATAACTAATGAAAAACTGTTTTTT.

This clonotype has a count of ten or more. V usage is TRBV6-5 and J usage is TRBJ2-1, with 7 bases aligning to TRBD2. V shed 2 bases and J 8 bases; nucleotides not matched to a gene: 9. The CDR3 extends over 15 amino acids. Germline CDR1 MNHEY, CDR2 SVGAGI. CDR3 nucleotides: TGTGCCAGCAGTTACGATGGCGGGGGAAACGATGAGCAGTTCTTC. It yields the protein CASSYDGGGNDEQFF.

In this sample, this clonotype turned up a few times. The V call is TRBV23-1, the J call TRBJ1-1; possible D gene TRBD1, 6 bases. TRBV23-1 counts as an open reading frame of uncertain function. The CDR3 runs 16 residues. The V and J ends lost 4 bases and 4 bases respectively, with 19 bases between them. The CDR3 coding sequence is TGCGCCAGCAGTCGGGGACCGGGACATCATTTCACTGAAGCTTTCTTT. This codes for CASSRGPGHHFTEAFF.

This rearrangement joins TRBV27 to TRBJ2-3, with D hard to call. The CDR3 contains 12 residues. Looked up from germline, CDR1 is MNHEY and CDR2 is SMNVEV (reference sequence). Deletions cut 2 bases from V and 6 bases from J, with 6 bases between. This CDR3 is CASSLSRDTQYF. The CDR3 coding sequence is TGTGCCAGCAGTTTAAGCCGCGATACGCAGTATTTT.

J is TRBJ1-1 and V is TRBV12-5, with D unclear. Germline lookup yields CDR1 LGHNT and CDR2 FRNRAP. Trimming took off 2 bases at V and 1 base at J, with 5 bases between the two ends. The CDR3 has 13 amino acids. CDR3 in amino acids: CASGLNRNTEAFF. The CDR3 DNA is TGTGCTAGTGGTTTGAACAGGAACACTGAAGCTTTCTTT.

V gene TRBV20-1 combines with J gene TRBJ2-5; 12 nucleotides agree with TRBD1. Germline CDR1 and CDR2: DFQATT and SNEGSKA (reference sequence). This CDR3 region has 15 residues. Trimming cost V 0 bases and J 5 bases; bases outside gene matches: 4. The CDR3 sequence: CSAREGTGGLETQYF. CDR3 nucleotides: TGCAGTGCTAGAGAAGGGACAGGGGGCTTGGAGACCCAGTACTTC.

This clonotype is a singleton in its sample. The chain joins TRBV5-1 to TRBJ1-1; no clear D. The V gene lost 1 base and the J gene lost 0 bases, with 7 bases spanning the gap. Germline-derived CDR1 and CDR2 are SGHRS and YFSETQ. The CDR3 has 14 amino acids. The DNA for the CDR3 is TGCGCCAGCAGCTTGTACAGCCTGAACACTGAAGCTTTCTTT. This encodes CASSLYSLNTEAFF.

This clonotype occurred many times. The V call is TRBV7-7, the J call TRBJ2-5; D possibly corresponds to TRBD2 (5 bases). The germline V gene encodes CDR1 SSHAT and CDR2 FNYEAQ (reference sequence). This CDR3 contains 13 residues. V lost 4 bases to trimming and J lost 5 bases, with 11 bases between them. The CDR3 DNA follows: TGTGCCAGCAGCTCGGGAAGATCGGAGACCCAGTACTTC. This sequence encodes CASSSGRSETQYF.

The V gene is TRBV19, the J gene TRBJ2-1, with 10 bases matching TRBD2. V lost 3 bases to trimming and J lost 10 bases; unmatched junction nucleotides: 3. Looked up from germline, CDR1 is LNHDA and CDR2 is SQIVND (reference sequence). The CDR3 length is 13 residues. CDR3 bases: TGTGCCAGTAGTATTCTACTAGCGGGGGAGCAGTTCTTC. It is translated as CASSILLAGEQFF.

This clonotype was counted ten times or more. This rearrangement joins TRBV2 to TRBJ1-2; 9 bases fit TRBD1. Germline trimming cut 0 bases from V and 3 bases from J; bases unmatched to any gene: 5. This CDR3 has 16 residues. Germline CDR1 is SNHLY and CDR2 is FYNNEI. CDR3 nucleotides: TGTGCCAGCAGTGAAGCTCTATGGACAGGGGACTATGGCTACACCTTC. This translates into CASSEALWTGDYGYTF.

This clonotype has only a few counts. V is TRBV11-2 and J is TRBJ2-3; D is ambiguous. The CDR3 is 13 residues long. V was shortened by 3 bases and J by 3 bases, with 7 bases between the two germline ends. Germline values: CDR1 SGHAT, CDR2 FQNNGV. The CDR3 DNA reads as TGTGCCAGCAGCTTGTCCCTAACAGATACGCAGTATTTT. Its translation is CASSLSLTDTQYF.

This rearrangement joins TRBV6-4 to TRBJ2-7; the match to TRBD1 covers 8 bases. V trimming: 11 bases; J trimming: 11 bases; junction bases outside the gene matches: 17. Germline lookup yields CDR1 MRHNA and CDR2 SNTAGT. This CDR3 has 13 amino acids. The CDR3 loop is CASARDRITLEYF. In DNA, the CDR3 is TGTGCCTCAGCTCGGGACAGGATAACCCTCGAGTACTTC.

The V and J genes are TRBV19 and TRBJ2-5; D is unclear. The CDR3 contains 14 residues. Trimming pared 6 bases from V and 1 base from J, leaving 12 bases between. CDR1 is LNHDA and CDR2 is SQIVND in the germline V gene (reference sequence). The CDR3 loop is CASSSRTFQETQYF. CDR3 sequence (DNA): TGTGCCAGTAGCTCCCGGACGTTCCAAGAGACCCAGTACTTC.

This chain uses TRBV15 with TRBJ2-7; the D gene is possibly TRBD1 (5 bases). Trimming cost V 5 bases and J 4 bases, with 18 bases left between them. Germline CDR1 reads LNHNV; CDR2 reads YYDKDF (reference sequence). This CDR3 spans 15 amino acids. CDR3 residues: CATSQRPDRIYEQYF. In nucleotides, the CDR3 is TGTGCCACCAGCCAAAGGCCCGACAGAATTTACGAGCAGTACTTC.

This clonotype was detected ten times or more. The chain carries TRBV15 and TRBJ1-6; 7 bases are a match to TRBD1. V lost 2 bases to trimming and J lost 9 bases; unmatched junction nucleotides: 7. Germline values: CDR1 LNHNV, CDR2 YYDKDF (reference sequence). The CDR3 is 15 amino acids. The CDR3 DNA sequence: TGTGCCACCAGCAGAACGACAGGGATGAGTTCACCCCTCCACTTT. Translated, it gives CATSRTTGMSSPLHF.

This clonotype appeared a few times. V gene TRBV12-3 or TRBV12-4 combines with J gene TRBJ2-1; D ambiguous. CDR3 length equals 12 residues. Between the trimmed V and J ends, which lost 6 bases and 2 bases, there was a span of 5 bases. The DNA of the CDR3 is TGTGCCAGCAGCCGGGCCTACAATGAGCAGTTCTTC. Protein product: CASSRAYNEQFF.

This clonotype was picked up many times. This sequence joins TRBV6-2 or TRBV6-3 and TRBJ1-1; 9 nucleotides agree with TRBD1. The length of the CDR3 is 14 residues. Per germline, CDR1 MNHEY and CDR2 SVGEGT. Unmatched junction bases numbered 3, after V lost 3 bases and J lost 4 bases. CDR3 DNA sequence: TGTGCCAGCAGTTATACAGGGGGCGGCACTGAAGCTTTCTTT. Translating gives CASSYTGGGTEAFF.

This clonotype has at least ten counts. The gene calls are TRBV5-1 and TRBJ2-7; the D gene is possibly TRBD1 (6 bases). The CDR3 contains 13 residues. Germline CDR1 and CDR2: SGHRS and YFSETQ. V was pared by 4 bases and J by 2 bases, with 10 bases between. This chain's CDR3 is CASSDGQTYEQYF. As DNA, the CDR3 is TGCGCCAGCAGCGATGGACAGACCTACGAGCAGTACTTC.

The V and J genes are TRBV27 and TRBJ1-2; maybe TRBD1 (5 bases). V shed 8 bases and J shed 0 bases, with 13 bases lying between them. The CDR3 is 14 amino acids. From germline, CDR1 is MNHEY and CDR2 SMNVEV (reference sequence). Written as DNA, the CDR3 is TGTGCCAGCGGGCTGGGGCCAACTAACTATGGCTACACCTTC. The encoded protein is CASGLGPTNYGYTF.